This T cell receptor beta chain originates from a study of tumor and adjacent non-tumor tissue in lung cancer. About the study: The cohort had around twelve adenocarcinoma, a couple of squamous cell and 1 small cell patients.

A modified ARM-PCR protocol with three rounds of nested PCR amplified TCRbeta. Each CDR3 protein gets one entry after TCRdb re-called the multiplex PCR reads with MiXCR. The sample lists approximately 140,000 distinct CDR3 sequences, around 60% occurring once. As regards this clonotype: Its antigen is unknown. Its ends do not fully match the called genes, so a read error is possible.

RNA was extracted from bulk tissue without any cell sorting. Germline V CDR1 and CDR2: MGHRA, YSYEKL. This CDR3 is built from 15 residues. Study-wide findings and caveats: Compared with tumor, normal lung showed significantly lower TCR diversity. Shorter survival was associated with higher TCR diversity in tumors.

This TCR came from a man between 60 and 75 years old with small cell lung cancer. The source material was lung tumor tissue. The V gene is TRBV4-1, the J gene TRBJ1-2, with TRBD1 matching 9 bases. The CDR3 coding sequence is TGCGCCAGTAGCCCTGGAGGACAGGGGTCGGGTGGCTACACCTTC. It yields the protein CASSPGGQGSGGYTF.